The TCR beta chain under discussion was sequenced for a study of CD8+ T cells in alopecia areata. Findings and limits, study-wide: Between patients, shared TCR sequences were less clear than in mice. This was possibly due in part to HLA diversity in the patient population.

Extraction of RNA preceded its reverse transcription into cDNA, which served as the sequencing template. The protocol was immunoSEQ multiplex PCR, while the TCRdb copy is restricted to in-frame clones and leaves out a portion. Of about 180,000 clones in the sample, about 63% are singletons; the top ten hold around 1.6%. Notes on this clone: What it binds is not known.

The V end lost 8 bases, the J end lost 6 bases, and 19 bases lay between the germline ends. In germline, CDR1 is SQVTM, CDR2 ANQGSEA. The CDR3 runs 13 residues. Samples from alopecia areata patients were lesional scalp punch biopsies and peripheral blood. Sequenced material: CD4+ T cells sorted from blood, taken at week 0. The rearrangement joins TRBV29-1 to TRBJ1-1; D unclear. This TCR was recovered from a human donor with alopecia areata. The chain's CDR3 is CSLQETLGAEAFF. DNA for the CDR3: TGCAGCTTGCAGGAGACCCTTGGGGCTGAAGCTTTCTTT.